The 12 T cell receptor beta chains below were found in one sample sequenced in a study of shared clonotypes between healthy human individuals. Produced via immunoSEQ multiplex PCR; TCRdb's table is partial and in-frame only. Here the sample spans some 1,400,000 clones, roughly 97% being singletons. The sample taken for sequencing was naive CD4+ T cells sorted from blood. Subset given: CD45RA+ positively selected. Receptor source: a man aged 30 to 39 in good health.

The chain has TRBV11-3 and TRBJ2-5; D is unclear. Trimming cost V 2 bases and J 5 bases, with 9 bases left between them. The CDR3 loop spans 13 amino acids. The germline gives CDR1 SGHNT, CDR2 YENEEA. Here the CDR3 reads CASSLSASETQYF. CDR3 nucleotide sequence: TGTGCCAGCAGCTTATCCGCCTCGGAGACCCAGTACTTC.

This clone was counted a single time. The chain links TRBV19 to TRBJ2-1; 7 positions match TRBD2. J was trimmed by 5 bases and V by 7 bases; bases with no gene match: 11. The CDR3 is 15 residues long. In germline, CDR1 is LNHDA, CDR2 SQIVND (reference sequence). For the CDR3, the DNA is TGTGCCAGTAAGCCCCGTCGGGGGGTAAACAATGAGCAGTTCTTC. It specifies CASKPRRGVNNEQFF. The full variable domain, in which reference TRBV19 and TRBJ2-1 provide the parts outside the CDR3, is DGGITQSPKYLFRKEGQNVTLSCEQNLNHDAMYWYRQDPGQGLRLIYYSQIVNDFQKGDIAEGYSVSREKKESFPLTVTSAQKNPTAFYLCASKPRRGVNNEQFFGPGTRLTVL.

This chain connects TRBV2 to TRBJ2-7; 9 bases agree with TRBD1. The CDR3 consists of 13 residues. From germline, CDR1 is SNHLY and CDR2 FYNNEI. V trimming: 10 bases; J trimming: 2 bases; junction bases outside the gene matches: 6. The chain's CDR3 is CAKRQGETYEQYF. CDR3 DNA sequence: TGTGCCAAAAGACAGGGGGAAACCTACGAGCAGTACTTC.

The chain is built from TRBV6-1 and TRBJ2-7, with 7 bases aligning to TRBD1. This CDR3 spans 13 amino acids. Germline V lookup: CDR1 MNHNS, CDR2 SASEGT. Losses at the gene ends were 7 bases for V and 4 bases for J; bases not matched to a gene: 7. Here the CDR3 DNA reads TGTGCCAGCAACCAGGGACAGCCTTACGAGCAGTACTTC. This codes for CASNQGQPYEQYF.

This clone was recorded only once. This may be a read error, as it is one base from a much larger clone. The CDR3, as DNA: TGTGCCAGCAGTGAGTCCAGGATGAATCAGCCCCAGCATTTT. As protein: CASSESRMNQPQHF. This chain connects TRBV25-1 to TRBJ1-5; D remains unclear. Trimming shortened V by 3 bases and J by 4 bases, and 10 bases separated the two germline ends. Germline V gene lookup returns CDR1 MGHDK and CDR2 SYGVNS. This CDR3 region has 14 residues.

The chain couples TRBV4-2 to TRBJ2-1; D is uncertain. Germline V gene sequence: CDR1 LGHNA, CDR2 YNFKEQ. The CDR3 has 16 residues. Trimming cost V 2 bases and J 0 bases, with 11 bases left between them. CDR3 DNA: TGTGCCAGCAGCCAATTCTTCAGGAGCTCCTACAATGAGCAGTTCTTC. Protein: CASSQFFRSSYNEQFF.

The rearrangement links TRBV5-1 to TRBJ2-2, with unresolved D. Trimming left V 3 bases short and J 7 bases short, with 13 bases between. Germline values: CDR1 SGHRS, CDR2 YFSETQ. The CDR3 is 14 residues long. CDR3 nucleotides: TGCGCCAGCAGCTCGGCACAATCTAACGGGGAGCTGTTTTTT. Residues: CASSSAQSNGELFF.

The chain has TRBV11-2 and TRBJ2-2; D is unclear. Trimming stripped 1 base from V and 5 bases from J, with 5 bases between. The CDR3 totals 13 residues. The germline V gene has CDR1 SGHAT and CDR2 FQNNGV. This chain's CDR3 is CASSLVVTGELFF. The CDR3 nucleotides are TGTGCCAGCAGCTTAGTTGTGACCGGGGAGCTGTTTTTT.

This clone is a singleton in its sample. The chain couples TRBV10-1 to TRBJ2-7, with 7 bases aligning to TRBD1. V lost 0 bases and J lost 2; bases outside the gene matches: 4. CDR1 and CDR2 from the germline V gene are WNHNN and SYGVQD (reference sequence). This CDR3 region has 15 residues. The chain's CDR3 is CASSESRQGAYEQYF. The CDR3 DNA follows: TGCGCCAGCAGTGAGTCCAGACAGGGAGCCTACGAGCAGTACTTC.

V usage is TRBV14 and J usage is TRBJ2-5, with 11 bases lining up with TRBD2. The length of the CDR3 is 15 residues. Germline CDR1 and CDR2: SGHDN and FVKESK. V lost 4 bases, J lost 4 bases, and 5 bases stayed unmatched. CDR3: CASSRRLAGGETQYF. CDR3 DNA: TGTGCCAGCAGCCGCCGTCTAGCGGGAGGAGAGACCCAGTACTTC.

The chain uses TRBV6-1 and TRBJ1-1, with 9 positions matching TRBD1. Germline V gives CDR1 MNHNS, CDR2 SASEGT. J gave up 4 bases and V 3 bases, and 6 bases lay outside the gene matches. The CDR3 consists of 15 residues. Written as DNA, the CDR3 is TGTGCCAGCAGTGACGGGACAGGGTTTATCACTGAAGCTTTCTTT. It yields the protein CASSDGTGFITEAFF.

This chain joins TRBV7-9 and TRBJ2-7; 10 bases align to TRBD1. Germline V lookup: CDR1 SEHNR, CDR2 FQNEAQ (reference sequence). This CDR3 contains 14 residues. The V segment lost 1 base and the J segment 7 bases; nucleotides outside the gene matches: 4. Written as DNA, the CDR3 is TGTGCCAGCAGCTTAGTGGGGGACAGGGGTGAGCAGTACTTC. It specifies CASSLVGDRGEQYF.